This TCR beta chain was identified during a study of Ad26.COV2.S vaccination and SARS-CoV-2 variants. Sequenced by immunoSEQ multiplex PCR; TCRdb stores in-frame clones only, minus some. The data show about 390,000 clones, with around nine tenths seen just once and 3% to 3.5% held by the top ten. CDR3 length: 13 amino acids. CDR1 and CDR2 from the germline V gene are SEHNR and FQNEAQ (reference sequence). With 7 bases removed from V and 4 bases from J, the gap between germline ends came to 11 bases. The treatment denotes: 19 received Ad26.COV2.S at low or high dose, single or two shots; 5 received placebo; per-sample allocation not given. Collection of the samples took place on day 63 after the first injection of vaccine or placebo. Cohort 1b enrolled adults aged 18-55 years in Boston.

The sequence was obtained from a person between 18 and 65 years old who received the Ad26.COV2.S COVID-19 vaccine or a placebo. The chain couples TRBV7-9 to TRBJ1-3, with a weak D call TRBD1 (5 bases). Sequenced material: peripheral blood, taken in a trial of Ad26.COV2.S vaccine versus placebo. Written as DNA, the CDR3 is TGTGCCAGCACCCGTGACAGCGGAAACACCATATATTTT. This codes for CASTRDSGNTIYF.